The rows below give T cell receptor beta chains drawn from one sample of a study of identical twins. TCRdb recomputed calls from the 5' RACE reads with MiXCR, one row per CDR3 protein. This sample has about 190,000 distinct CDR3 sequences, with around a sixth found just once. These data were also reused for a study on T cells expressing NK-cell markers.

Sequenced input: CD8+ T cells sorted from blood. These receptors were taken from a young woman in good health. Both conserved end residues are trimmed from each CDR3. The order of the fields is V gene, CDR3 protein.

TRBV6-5,ASRGTGYWAGPNNEQF
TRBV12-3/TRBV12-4,ASSLQGAVNEQF
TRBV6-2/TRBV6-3,ASSWSYEQY
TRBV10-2,ASSYYFYEQY
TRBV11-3,ASSSPRGGADTQY
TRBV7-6,ASSPNWGELF
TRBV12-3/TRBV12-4,ASSFGLAGGDTQY
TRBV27,ASSPWGGWEDTQY
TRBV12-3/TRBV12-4,ASSLEVTSGPSSYNEQF
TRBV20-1,SARGGGKTYNEQF
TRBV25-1,ASSEGVSGANVLT
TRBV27,ASSLSWGQGNEQF
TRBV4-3,ASSQYGATGELF
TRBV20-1,SARGLADYEQY
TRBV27,ASSLGRDNQPQH
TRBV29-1,SVEGQGDTEAF
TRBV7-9,ASSPPEQRNGYT
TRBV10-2,ASSEAGHGELF
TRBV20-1,SAPTTGPDGYT
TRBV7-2,ASSLPGLALDTQY
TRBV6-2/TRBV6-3,ASSFSSRDRDPYEQY
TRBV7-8,ASSLEGWQETQY
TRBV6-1,ASGLAGDSNEQF
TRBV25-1,ASTPRRGEVSRNEQF
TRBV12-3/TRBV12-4,AIISRSYNEQF
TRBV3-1,ASSRLPGRAGEQY
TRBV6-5,ASSSLGTGGFTEAF
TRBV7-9,ASSLRQDDRGEQY
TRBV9,ASSVSRTTNTGELF
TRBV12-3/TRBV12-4,ASTEGNIQY
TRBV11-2,ASIGLAGGGGTDTQY
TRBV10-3,AISELGQGEQY
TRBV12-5,ASGLLWGDPLSGANVLT
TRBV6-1,ASSEDLSYEQY
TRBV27,ASSLRRGLDEAF
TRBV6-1,ASSPAETSTDTQY
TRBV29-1,SVDRVTQLNEQF
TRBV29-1,SGETGDTEAF
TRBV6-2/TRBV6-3,ASSPQRERHNEQF
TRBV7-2,ASSLGSETFYEQY
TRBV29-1,SVVGGPTEAF
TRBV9,ASSSSSGGAGDTQY
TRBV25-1,ATMTGNTEAF
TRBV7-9,ASSRPSGVREQF
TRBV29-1,SVEGRWNEQF
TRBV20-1,SARDGAGGQF
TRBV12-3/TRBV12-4,ASSAIPGLTTGELF
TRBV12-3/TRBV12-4,ASSFSAGGTGETQY
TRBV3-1,ASSSKPAGPYEQY
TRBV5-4,ASSLSGAGSPLH
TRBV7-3,ASSLSPLPGGGASYEQY
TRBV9,ASSSRDGYT
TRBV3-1,ASSQLFPGKADTQY
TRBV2,ASSEWGLAGSRQETQY
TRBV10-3,AISESASYT
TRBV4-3,ASSQNRGPDEQF
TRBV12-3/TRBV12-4,ASSQPGHHYEQY
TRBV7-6,ASSLGGAYTEAF